This TCR beta chain was sequenced for a study of T-cell reconstitution after alpha-beta-depleted transplantation in children. Study conclusions and caveats: From newly produced T cells came most of the T-cell counts and diversity one year after transplant.

Germline V gene lookup returns CDR1 MNHEY and CDR2 SVGEGT. V lost 2 bases and J 1 base, leaving 18 bases between the germline ends. The CDR3 consists of 17 residues. Many counts were recorded for this clonotype. Its specificity is unknown. TCRbeta library preparation incorporated unique molecular identifiers. A single record per CDR3 protein comes from TCRdb applying MiXCR to the PCR reads. The sample holds roughly 100,000 distinct CDR3 sequences, approximately 8% seen once. Sequenced material: PBMCs, taken before TCRalphabeta/CD19-depleted stem cell transplant. The receptor comes from a boy younger than 10 with acute lymphoblastic leukemia, due to receive a stem cell transplant. The genes are TRBV6-2 or TRBV6-3 and TRBJ2-7; a possible D gene is TRBD2 (5 bases). The chain's CDR3 is CASSYPPYDWESYEQYF. CDR3 in DNA: TGTGCCAGCAGTTACCCGCCTTACGATTGGGAGTCCTACGAGCAGTACTTC.